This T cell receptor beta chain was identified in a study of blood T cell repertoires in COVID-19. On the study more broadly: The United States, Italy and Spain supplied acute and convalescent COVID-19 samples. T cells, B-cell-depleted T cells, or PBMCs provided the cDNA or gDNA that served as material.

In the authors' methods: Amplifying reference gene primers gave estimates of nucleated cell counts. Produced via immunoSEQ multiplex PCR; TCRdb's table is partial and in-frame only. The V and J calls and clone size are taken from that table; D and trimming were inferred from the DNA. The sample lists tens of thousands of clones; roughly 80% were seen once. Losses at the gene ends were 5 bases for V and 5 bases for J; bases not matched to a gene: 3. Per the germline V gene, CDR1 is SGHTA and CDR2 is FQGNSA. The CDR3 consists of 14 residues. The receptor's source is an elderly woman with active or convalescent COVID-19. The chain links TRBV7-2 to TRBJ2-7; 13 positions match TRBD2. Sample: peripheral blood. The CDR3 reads CASSGLAGVDEQYF. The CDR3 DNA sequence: TGTGCCAGCAGCGGACTAGCGGGAGTAGACGAGCAGTACTTC. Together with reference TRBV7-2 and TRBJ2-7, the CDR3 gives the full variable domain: GAGVSQSPSNKVTEKGKDVELRCDPISGHTALYWYRQSLGQGLEFLIYFQGNSAPDKSGLPSDRFSAERTGGSVSTLTIQRTQQEDSAVYLCASSGLAGVDEQYFGPGTRLTVT.